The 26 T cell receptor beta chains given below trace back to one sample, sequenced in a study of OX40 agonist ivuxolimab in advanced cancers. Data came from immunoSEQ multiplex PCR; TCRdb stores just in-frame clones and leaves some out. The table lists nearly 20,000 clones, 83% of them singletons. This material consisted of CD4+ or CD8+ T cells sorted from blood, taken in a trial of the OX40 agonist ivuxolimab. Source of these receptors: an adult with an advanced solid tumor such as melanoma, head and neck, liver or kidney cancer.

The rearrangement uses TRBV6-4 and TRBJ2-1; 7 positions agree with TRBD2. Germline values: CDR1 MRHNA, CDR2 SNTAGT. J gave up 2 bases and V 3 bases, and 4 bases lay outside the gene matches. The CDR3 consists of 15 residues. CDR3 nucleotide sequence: TGTGCCAGCAGTGAGTCGAGCGGGGCCTACAATGAGCAGTTCTTC. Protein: CASSESSGAYNEQFF.

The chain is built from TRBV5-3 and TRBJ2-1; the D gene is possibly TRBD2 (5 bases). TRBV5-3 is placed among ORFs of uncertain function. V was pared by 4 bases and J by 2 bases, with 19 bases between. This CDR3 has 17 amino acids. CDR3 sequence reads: CARSVKDSYFAYNEQFF. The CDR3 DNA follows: TGTGCCAGAAGCGTTAAGGACTCCTATTTTGCCTACAATGAGCAGTTCTTC.

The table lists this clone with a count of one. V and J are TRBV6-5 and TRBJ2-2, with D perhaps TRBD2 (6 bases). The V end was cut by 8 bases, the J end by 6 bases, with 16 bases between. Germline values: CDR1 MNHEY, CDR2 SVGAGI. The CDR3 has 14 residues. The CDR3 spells CASGDPSDPGELFF. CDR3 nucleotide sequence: TGTGCCAGCGGTGACCCTAGCGACCCCGGGGAGCTGTTTTTT.

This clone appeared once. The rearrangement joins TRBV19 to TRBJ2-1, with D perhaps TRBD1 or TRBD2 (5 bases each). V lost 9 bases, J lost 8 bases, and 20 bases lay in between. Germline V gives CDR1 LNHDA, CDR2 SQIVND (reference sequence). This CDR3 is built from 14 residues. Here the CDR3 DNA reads TGTGCCAGCAGAAGGGTTTGGGGGATCGATGAGCAGTTCTTC. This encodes CASRRVWGIDEQFF.

The CDR3 sequence is CASSIEKGLAGGRDNEQFF. CDR3 nucleotides: TGTGCCAGTAGTATAGAAAAGGGACTAGCGGGAGGCAGGGACAATGAGCAGTTCTTC. The genes are TRBV19 and TRBJ2-1; 15 nucleotides match TRBD2. After removal of 0 bases from V and 5 bases from J, the junction contained 8 bases not matched to a gene. The V gene's germline CDR1 is LNHDA and CDR2 SQIVND (reference sequence). The CDR3 sequence is 19 residues long.

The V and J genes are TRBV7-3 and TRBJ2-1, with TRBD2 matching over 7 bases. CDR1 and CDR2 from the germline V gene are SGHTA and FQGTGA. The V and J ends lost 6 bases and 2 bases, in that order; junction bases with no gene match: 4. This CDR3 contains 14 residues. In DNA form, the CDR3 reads TGTGCCAGCAGTCCAAGCGGGGCCTACAATGAGCAGTTCTTC. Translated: CASSPSGAYNEQFF.

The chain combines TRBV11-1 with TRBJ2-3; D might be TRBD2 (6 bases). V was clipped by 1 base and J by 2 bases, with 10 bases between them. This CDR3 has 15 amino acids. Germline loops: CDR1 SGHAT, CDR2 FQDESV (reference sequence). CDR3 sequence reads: CASSLGSGDTDTQYF. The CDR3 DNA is TGTGCCAGCAGCTTAGGTAGCGGAGACACAGATACGCAGTATTTT.

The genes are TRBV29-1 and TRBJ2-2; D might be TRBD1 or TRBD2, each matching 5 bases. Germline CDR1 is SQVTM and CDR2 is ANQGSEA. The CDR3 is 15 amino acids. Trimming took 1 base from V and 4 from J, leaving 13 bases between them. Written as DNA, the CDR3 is TGCAGCGTTGAAGGGCTGGGGGTAGGCACCGGGGAGCTGTTTTTT. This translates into CSVEGLGVGTGELFF.

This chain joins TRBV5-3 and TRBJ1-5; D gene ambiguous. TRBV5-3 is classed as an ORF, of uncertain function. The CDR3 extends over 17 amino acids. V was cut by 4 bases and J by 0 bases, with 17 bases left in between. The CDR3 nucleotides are TGTGCCAGAAGCCCGGAAACCAGGACTCTTAGCAATCAGCCCCAGCATTTT. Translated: CARSPETRTLSNQPQHF.

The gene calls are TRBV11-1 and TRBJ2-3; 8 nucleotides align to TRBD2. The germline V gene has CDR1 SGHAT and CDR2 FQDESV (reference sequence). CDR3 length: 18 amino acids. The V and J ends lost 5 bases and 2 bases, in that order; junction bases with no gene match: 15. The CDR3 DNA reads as TGTGCCAGCAGCGCCGCGGGTAGCGGGGTAGCCCCCACAGATACGCAGTATTTT. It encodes CASSAAGSGVAPTDTQYF.

The CDR3 nucleotides are TGCGCCAGCAGGCCGCCGGGAGGAGAGGAAGCTTTCTTT. As protein: CASRPPGGEEAFF. V and J are TRBV4-1 and TRBJ1-1; D gene ambiguous. Between the trimmed V and J ends, which lost 6 bases and 8 bases, there was a span of 16 bases. Per germline, CDR1 MGHRA and CDR2 YSYEKL. The CDR3 runs to 13 residues.

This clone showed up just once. CDR3 region: CASSPWTSAADTQYF. The CDR3 DNA follows: TGTGCCAGCAGCCCCTGGACTAGCGCGGCAGATACGCAGTATTTT. The gene calls are TRBV7-2 and TRBJ2-3, with 9 nucleotides matching TRBD2. Germline values: CDR1 SGHTA, CDR2 FQGNSA. This CDR3 contains 15 residues. V lost 5 bases and J lost 4; bases outside the gene matches: 7. The full variable domain, in which reference TRBV7-2 and TRBJ2-3 provide the parts outside the CDR3, is GAGVSQSPSNKVTEKGKDVELRCDPISGHTALYWYRQSLGQGLEFLIYFQGNSAPDKSGLPSDRFSAERTGGSVSTLTIQRTQQEDSAVYLCASSPWTSAADTQYFGPGTRLTVL.

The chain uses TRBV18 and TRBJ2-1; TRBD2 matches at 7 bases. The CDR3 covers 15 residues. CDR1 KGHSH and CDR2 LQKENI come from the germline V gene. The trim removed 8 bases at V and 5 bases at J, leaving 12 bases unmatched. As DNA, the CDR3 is TGTGCCAGCAGAAGTGATAGCGGGCTAAACAATGAGCAGTTCTTC. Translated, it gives CASRSDSGLNNEQFF. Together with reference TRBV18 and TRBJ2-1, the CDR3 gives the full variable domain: NAGVMQNPRHLVRRRGQEARLRCSPMKGHSHVYWYRQLPEEGLKFMVYLQKENIIDESGMPKERFSAEFPKEGPSILRIQQVVRGDSAAYFCASRSDSGLNNEQFFGPGTRLTVL.

CDR3 sequence: CASSLQGSVNEQFF. The DNA for the CDR3 is TGTGCCAGCAGCCTACAGGGTTCGGTCAATGAGCAGTTCTTC. The chain joins TRBV13 to TRBJ2-1, with D tentatively TRBD1 (6 bases). CDR1 and CDR2 from the germline V gene are PRHDT and FYEKMQ (reference sequence). The CDR3 consists of 14 residues. V was clipped by 5 bases and J by 6 bases, with 14 bases between them.

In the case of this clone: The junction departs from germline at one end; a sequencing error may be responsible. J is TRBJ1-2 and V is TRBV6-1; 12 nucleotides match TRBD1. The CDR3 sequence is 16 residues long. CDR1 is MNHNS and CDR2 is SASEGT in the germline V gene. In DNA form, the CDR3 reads TGTGCCACCAGTGACACCGGGACAGGGGGCCAGGGCGGCTACACCTTC. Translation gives CATSDTGTGGQGGYTF.

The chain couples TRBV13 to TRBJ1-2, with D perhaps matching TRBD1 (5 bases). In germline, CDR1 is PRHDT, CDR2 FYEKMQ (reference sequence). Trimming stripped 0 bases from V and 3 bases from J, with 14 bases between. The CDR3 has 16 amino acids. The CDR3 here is CASSLGPGGIYYGYTF. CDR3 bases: TGTGCCAGCAGCTTAGGGCCCGGGGGGATCTACTATGGCTACACCTTC.

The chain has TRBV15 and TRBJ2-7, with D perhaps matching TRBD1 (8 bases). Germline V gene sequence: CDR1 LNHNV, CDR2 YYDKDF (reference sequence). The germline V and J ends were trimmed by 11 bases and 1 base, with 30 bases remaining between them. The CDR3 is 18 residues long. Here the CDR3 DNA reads TGTGCCTCGGGGGGCTGGACAGGGATTGGGGCTGGTTCCTACGAGCAGTACTTC. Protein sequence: CASGGWTGIGAGSYEQYF.

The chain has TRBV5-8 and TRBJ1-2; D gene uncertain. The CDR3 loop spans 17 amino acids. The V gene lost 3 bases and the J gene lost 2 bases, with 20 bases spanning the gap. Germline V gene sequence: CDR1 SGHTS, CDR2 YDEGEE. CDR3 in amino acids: CASSSQPRAVGNYGYTF. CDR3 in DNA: TGTGCCAGCAGCTCTCAGCCGAGGGCGGTCGGAAACTATGGCTACACCTTC.

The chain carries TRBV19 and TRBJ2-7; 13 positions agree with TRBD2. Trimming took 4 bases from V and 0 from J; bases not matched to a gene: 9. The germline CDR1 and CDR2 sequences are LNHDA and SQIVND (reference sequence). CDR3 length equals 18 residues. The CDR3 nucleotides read TGTGCCAGTAGTACACCGGGACTAGCGGGACCCCCCTCCTACGAGCAGTACTTC. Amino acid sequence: CASSTPGLAGPPSYEQYF. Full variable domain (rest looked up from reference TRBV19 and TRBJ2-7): DGGITQSPKYLFRKEGQNVTLSCEQNLNHDAMYWYRQDPGQGLRLIYYSQIVNDFQKGDIAEGYSVSREKKESFPLTVTSAQKNPTAFYLCASSTPGLAGPPSYEQYFGPGTRLTVT.

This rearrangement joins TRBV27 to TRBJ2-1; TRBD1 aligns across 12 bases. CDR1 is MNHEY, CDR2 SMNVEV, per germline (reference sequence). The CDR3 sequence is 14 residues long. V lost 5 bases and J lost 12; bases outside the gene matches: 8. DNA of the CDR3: TGTGCCAGCAGTCTTCCGGGACAGGGGGCTGTGCAGTTCTTC. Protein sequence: CASSLPGQGAVQFF.

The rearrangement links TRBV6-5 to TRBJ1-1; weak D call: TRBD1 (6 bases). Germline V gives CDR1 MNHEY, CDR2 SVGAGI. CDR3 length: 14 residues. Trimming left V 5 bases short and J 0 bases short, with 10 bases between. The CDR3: CASSGGLMNTEAFF. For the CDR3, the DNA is TGTGCCAGCAGTGGGGGCTTAATGAACACTGAAGCTTTCTTT.

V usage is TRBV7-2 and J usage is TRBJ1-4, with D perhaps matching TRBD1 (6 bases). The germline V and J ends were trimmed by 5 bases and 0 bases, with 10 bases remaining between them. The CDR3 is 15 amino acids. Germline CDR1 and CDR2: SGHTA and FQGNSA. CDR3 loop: CASSPSGATNEKLFF. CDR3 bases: TGTGCCAGCAGCCCATCAGGGGCAACTAATGAAAAACTGTTTTTT.

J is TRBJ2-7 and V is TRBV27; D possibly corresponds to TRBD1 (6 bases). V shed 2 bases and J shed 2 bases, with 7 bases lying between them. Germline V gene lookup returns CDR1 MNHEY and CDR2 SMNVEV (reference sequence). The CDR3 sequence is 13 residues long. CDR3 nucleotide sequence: TGTGCCAGCAGTTTAAGGACAGCCTACGAGCAGTACTTC. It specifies CASSLRTAYEQYF.

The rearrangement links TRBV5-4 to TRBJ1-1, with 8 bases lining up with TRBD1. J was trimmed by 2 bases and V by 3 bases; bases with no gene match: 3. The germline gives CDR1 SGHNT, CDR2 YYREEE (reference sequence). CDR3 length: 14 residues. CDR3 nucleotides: TGTGCCAGCAGCTGGGGGACAGGTAACACTGAAGCTTTCTTT. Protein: CASSWGTGNTEAFF. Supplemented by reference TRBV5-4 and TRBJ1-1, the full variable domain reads ETGVTQSPTHLIKTRGQQVTLRCSSQSGHNTVSWYQQALGQGPQFIFQYYREEENGRGNFPPRFSGLQFPNYSSELNVNALELDDSALYLCASSWGTGNTEAFFGQGTRLTVV.

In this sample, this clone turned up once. CDR3 sequence (DNA): TGTGCCTGGAGCGCTGGGACCGCAGCTCCCAGGGACCCAGATACGCAGTATTTT. Residues: CAWSAGTAAPRDPDTQYF. The chain recombines TRBV30 with TRBJ2-3; D possibly matches TRBD1 or TRBD2 (5 bases each). Trimming took 3 bases from V and 4 from J, leaving 26 bases between them. The CDR3 runs to 18 residues. Germline V gene sequence: CDR1 GTSNPN, CDR2 SVGIG (reference sequence).

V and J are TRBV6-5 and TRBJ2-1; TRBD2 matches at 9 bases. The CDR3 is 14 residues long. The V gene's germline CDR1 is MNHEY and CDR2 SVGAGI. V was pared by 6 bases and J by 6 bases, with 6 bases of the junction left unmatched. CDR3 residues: CASRIAGAFNEQFF. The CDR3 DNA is TGTGCCAGCAGGATAGCGGGGGCCTTCAATGAGCAGTTCTTC.